The clone carrying this T cell receptor (beta chain) came up once. A much larger clonotype is one base distant, so this may be a read error. A constant-region primer primed TCR beta cDNA synthesis from 500 to 550 ng of total RNA. Three nested multiplex PCR rounds of slightly modified ARM-PCR generated TCR beta libraries. The first two PCR rounds used TRBV1-TRBV30 primers with a Cbeta primer, roughly 10 cycles each. Via MiXCR, TCRdb re-called the multiplex PCR reads, giving one row per CDR3 protein. The sample yields 200,000 or so distinct CDR3 sequences, around three fifths seen once. The data were obtained in a study of tumor-infiltrating lymphocytes in primary liver carcinoma. Blood RNA was derived from unsorted whole blood, and germline DNA was extracted too. Patients had chronic HBV infection and were treatment-naive. The CDR3 totals 15 residues.

Source material: peripheral blood. This chain connects TRBV12-3 or TRBV12-4 to TRBJ1-5; TRBD1 is a possible D gene (5 bases). This TCR was sampled from a woman aged 55 to 70 with primary liver carcinoma and hepatitis B virus infection. DNA of the CDR3: TGTGCCAGCAGTTTTGAGGGGTTGAGCAGTCAGCCCCAGCATTTT. Encoded protein: CASSFEGLSSQPQHF.